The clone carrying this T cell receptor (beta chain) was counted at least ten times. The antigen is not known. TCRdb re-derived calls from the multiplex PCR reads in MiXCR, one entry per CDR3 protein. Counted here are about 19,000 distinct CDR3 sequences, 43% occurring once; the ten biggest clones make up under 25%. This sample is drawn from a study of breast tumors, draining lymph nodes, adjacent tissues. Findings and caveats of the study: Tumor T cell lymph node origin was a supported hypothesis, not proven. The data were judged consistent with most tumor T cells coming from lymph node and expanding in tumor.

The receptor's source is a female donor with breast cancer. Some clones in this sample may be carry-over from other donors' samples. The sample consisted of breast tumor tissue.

This CDR3 is CASSFATGSEQFF. The CDR3 coding sequence is TGTGCCAGCAGCTTCGCAACGGGAAGCGAGCAGTTCTTC. This chain links TRBV5-5 with TRBJ2-1, with a weak D call TRBD2 (5 bases). Germline values: CDR1 SGHKS, CDR2 YYEKEE (reference sequence). This CDR3 has 13 residues. Trimming pared 2 bases from V and 10 bases from J, leaving 13 bases between. The entire variable domain, with the rest obtained from reference TRBV5-5 and TRBJ2-1, is as follows: DAGVTQSPTHLIKTRGQQVTLRCSPISGHKSVSWYQQVLGQGPQFIFQYYEKEERGRGNFPDRFSARQFPNYSSELNVNALLLGDSALYLCASSFATGSEQFFGPGTRLTVL.